This T cell receptor beta chain emerged from a study of vaccination effects on CD4 cells after COVID-19. Assay: immunoSEQ multiplex PCR; the TCRdb copy retains only in-frame clones and omits some. The sample yields some 22,000 clones, roughly three quarters seen once. With respect to this clone: Its antigen is not identified.

Germline CDR1 SGHRS, CDR2 YFSETQ. The CDR3 sequence is 16 residues long. Germline trimming cut 4 bases from V and 2 bases from J; bases unmatched to any gene: 5. ViraFEST used viral peptide pools to expand antigen-specific CD4+ T cells before sequencing. Cells that had been cultured for roughly 9 days were the source of isolated CD4+ T cells. Participants were given two doses of BNT162b2 or mRNA-1273 vaccine. The material sequenced was CD4+ T cells from PBMCs cultured with HCoV-229E spike peptides, taken after COVID-19 vaccination. The chain uses TRBV5-1 and TRBJ2-3; 12 bases fit TRBD2. The sequence was collected from a human donor who received a COVID-19 vaccine. CDR3 in DNA: TGCGCCAGCAGCACAGGACTAGCGGGGAACACAGATACGCAGTATTTT. It encodes CASSTGLAGNTDTQYF.